The following is a T cell receptor (beta chain) sequence with its context. The antigen remains unidentified. There were between 1 and 8 samples from each patient, taken pretreatment and on-treatment. The V gene's germline CDR1 is SGHTA and CDR2 FQGNSA. Trimming took 4 bases from V and 7 from J; bases not matched to a gene: 6. CDR3 length: 15 residues. This specimen belongs to a study of PD-L1 blockade in urothelial cancer. Study-wide background: Dosed intravenously at 1,200 mg every 3 weeks, atezolizumab was initiated by patients in the mid-2010s.

Study outcomes and limitations: Tumor-associated clones in blood expanded more at 3 weeks in durable-benefit patients.

Sequencing used immunoSEQ multiplex PCR; TCRdb keeps in-frame clones, though not all of them. Here the sample spans some 71,000 clones, about 88% being singletons. This rearrangement joins TRBV7-2 to TRBJ2-2, with TRBD2 matching 10 bases. The starting material was PBMCs, obtained around atezolizumab (anti-PD-L1) treatment. This TCR was recovered from a man between 60 and 75 years old with urothelial cancer. CDR3 residues: CASSWSGRADGELFF. The CDR3 DNA reads TGTGCCAGCAGCTGGAGCGGGAGGGCCGACGGGGAGCTGTTTTTT. Based on the CDR3 plus reference TRBV7-2 and TRBJ2-2, the full variable domain is GAGVSQSPSNKVTEKGKDVELRCDPISGHTALYWYRQSLGQGLEFLIYFQGNSAPDKSGLPSDRFSAERTGGSVSTLTIQRTQQEDSAVYLCASSWSGRADGELFFGEGSRLTVL.